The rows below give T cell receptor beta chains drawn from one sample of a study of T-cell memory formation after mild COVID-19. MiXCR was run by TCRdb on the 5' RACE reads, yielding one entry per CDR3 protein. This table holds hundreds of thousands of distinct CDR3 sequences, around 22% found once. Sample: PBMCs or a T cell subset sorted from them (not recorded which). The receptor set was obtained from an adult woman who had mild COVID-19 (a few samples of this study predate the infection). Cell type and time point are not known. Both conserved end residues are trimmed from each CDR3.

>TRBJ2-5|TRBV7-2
ASSKGQQETQY
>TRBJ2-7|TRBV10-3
AISNPGFYEQY
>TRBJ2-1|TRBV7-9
ASSLVGLYNEQF
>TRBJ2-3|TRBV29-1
SVDAGRTDTQY
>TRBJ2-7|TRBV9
ASSVEGRYEQY
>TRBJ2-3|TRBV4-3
ASSQATSGSADTQY
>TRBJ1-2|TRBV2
ASSDRDYYGYT
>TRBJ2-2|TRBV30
ASLFRTGTGELF
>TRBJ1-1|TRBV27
ASSFRGSTEAF
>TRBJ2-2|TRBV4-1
ASSQTRLAGGPGTGELF
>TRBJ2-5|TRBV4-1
ASSRTGVAETQY
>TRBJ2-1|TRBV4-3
ASSQDGRGLEQF
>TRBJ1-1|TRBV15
ATSRVQGASPEAF
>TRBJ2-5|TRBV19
ASSRRQAAQETQY
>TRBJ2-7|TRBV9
ASSARQGRNEQY
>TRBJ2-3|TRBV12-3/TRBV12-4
ASSFRLAGGRSTDTQY
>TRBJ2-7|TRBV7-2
ASSLERNYEQY
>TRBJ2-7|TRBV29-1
SVPTSSYEQY
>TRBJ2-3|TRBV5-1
ASSLGTRGTDTQY
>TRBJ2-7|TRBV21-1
ASRLKEGLASHYEQY
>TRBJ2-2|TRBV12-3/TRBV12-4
ASSLRLAGSSGELF
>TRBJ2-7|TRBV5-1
ASSLYLDFSYEQY
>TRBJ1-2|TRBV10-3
AISAILDRGGIYGYT
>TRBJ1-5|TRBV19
ASSRRGDGQPQH
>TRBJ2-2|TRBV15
ATSRGPGQGYTGELF
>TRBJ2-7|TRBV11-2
ASSPLQRGKGVFYEQY
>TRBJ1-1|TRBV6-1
ASRDRGNTEAF
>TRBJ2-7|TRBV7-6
ASSPTRRGAGAYEQY
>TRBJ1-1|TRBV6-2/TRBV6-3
ASSYIGGPRDTEAF
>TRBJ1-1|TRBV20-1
SARARGVNTEAF
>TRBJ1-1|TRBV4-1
ASSQDRSRGVGTEAF
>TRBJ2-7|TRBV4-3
ASSQDSRVSEQY
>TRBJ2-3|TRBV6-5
ASTVDPIATDTQY
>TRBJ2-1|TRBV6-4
ASSDSASGYNEQF
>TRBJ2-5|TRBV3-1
ASSQDLLRQETQY
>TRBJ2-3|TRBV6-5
ASRLQGTDTQY
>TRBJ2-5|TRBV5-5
ASSLLRVETQY
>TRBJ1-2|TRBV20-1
SARQGMEGYT
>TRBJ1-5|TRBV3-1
ASSQGVGFGQPQH
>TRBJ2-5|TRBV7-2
ASSLSPLAETQY
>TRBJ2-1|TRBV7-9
ASRYRRVGDEQF
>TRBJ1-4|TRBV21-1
ASSWDRQAGDEKLF
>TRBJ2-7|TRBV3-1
ASSFLSYEQY
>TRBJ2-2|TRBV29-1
SVVIGAGELF
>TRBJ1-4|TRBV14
ASDHGTQNEKLF